The T cell receptor beta chain described here comes from a study of identical twins. Via MiXCR, TCRdb re-called the 5' RACE reads, giving one row per CDR3 protein. The sample has hundreds of thousands of distinct CDR3 sequences, 9% to 15% seen once; the top ten hold 1.5% to 2%. Findings of the study overall: Insertions were reduced in abundant cord blood beta clonotypes but not in memory repertoires.

The germline V and J ends were trimmed by 1 base and 6 bases, with 12 bases remaining between them. Germline V gene lookup returns CDR1 SGHAT and CDR2 FQNNGV. The CDR3 contains 14 residues. Note on this clonotype: Its antigen is still unknown.

The sample was also reused in another study, on yellow fever vaccine responses in identical twins.

The material sequenced was PBMCs. This TCR was sampled from a young woman in good health. The chain uses TRBV11-2 and TRBJ1-1, with TRBD1 as a possible D gene (5 bases). CDR3 residues: CASSLGRGVAEAFF. CDR3 nucleotides: TGTGCCAGCAGCTTAGGGCGGGGCGTCGCTGAAGCTTTCTTT.